Listed here are 25 T cell receptor beta chains from one sample, sequenced in a study of blood T cell repertoires in COVID-19. Repertoires were generated with immunoSEQ multiplex PCR, while TCRdb's copy carries only in-frame clones and drops some. This table holds approximately 96,000 clones, 81% found once. The sample consisted of peripheral blood. The receptors derive from an elderly woman with acute or convalescent COVID-19.

The chain combines TRBV24-1 with TRBJ2-3; weak D call: TRBD2 (5 bases). There are 16 residues in the CDR3. Germline CDR1 reads KGHDR; CDR2 reads SFDVKD. Trimming shortened V by 3 bases and J by 4 bases, and 16 bases separated the two germline ends. CDR3 in amino acids: CATSDPSGSGADTQYF. The DNA for the CDR3 is TGTGCCACCAGTGATCCCTCGGGGTCTGGGGCAGATACGCAGTATTTT.

V usage is TRBV3-1 (or the pseudogene TRBV3-2) and J usage is TRBJ1-3; the match to TRBD1 covers 12 bases. Germline assignment: CDR1 LGHDT and CDR2 YNNKEL (reference sequence). This CDR3 comprises 16 residues. V lost 5 bases and J lost 2; bases outside the gene matches: 4. CDR3 in DNA: TGTGCCAGCAGCGAGGGACAGGGGGCGCCTGGAAACACCATATATTTT. Translated: CASSEGQGAPGNTIYF.

This clone was counted only a few times. The V call is TRBV9, the J call TRBJ1-6, with 10 positions matching TRBD1. The junction had 10 bases not matched to a gene; V was cut back by 7 bases and J by 9 bases. Germline V gene data show CDR1 as SGDLS and CDR2 as YYNGEE. This CDR3 has 15 amino acids. CDR3 nucleotides: TGTGCCAGCGGAGAGGGGGGACAGGGGAGTTCACCCCTCCACTTT. Its translation is CASGEGGQGSSPLHF.

This clone appeared a few times. This chain uses TRBV5-1 with TRBJ1-5; TRBD1 might be the D (5 bases). The V end was cut by 3 bases, the J end by 6 bases, with 13 bases between. Germline loops: CDR1 SGHRS, CDR2 YFSETQ. The CDR3 totals 14 residues. CDR3: CASSSVPGGQPQHF. The CDR3 DNA follows: TGCGCCAGCAGCTCCGTCCCGGGGGGTCAGCCCCAGCATTTT.

The chain joins TRBV7-9 to TRBJ1-5; tentative D call: TRBD1 (6 bases). V was cut by 2 bases and J by 13 bases, with 15 bases left in between. Looked up from germline, CDR1 is SEHNR and CDR2 is FQNEAQ (reference sequence). The CDR3 is 13 amino acids. The CDR3 DNA reads as TGTGCCAGCAGCTTAAGGGGGTCAGGTCAACAGCATTTT. This codes for CASSLRGSGQQHF.

The chain is built from TRBV24-1 and TRBJ1-3; D unresolved. The germline gives CDR1 KGHDR, CDR2 SFDVKD. The V end was cut by 0 bases, the J end by 0 bases, with 11 bases between. This CDR3 has 17 residues. The CDR3 protein is CATSDLRVLSSGNTIYF. DNA of the CDR3: TGTGCCACCAGTGATTTGCGGGTTTTAAGCTCTGGAAACACCATATATTTT.

The V call is TRBV25-1, the J call TRBJ1-5; 9 nucleotides align to TRBD1. After removal of 6 bases from V and 4 bases from J, the junction contained 4 bases not matched to a gene. The CDR3 consists of 14 residues. Germline loops: CDR1 MGHDK, CDR2 SYGVNS. CDR3 amino acids: CASSGQGLNQPQHF. CDR3 DNA: TGTGCCAGCAGCGGACAGGGGCTAAATCAGCCCCAGCATTTT. Full variable domain (remainder filled in from reference TRBV25-1 and TRBJ1-5): EADIYQTPRYLVIGTGKKITLECSQTMGHDKMYWYQQDPGMELHLIHYSYGVNSTEKGDLSSESTVSRIRTEHFPLTLESARPSHTSQYLCASSGQGLNQPQHFGDGTRLSIL.

The chain couples TRBV9 to TRBJ2-5, with D tentatively TRBD2 (7 bases). This CDR3 region has 16 residues. V lost 0 bases to trimming and J lost 6 bases, with 18 bases between them. The germline V gene has CDR1 SGDLS and CDR2 YYNGEE. DNA for the CDR3: TGTGCCAGCAGCGTAGAAGGCGGGGGCGTGGAACAGACCCAGTACTTC. It translates to CASSVEGGGVEQTQYF.

About this clone itself: The sample contains more than one DNA sequence encoding this CDR3. CDR3 sequence (DNA): TGTGCCAGCAGCGTAGGGGACAGGGGAATATATGGCTACACCTTC. This codes for CASSVGDRGIYGYTF. The chain has TRBV9 and TRBJ1-2, with 10 bases lining up with TRBD1. The CDR3 has 15 amino acids. Per the germline V gene, CDR1 is SGDLS and CDR2 is YYNGEE. J was trimmed by 5 bases and V by 0 bases; bases with no gene match: 4.

The chain joins TRBV6-2 or TRBV6-3 to TRBJ2-5; D is perhaps TRBD2 (7 bases). Germline V gene sequence: CDR1 MNHEY, CDR2 SVGEGT. Trimming pared 2 bases from V and 0 bases from J, leaving 16 bases between. This CDR3 is 17 amino acids long. The CDR3 is CASSYRAGATYQETQYF. CDR3 DNA sequence: TGTGCCAGCAGTTACAGGGCGGGGGCCACGTACCAAGAGACCCAGTACTTC.

The chain is built from TRBV5-4 and TRBJ2-5; 9 nucleotides align to TRBD2. With V trimmed by 5 bases and J by 5 bases, 7 bases remained unmatched. Germline-derived CDR1 and CDR2 are SGHNT and YYREEE (reference sequence). The length of the CDR3 is 14 residues. In DNA, the CDR3 is TGTGCCAGCAGTCCTGCGGGGGGGCGGGAGACCCAGTACTTC. It codes for CASSPAGGRETQYF. Full variable domain (missing parts from reference TRBV5-4 and TRBJ2-5): ETGVTQSPTHLIKTRGQQVTLRCSSQSGHNTVSWYQQALGQGPQFIFQYYREEENGRGNFPPRFSGLQFPNYSSELNVNALELDDSALYLCASSPAGGRETQYFGPGTRLLVL.

This clone was seen a few times. V is TRBV5-6 and J is TRBJ1-1; possible D gene TRBD1, 5 bases. The germline V gene has CDR1 SGHDT and CDR2 YYEEEE. The ends were cut back, 3 bases at V and 11 bases at J, with 14 bases in the middle. This CDR3 is built from 12 residues. CDR3 amino acids: CASSYRTAGAFF. The CDR3 DNA reads as TGTGCCAGCAGCTACAGGACCGCCGGGGCTTTCTTT.

The gene calls are TRBV5-8 and TRBJ1-4; D call uncertain. Germline CDR1 is SGHTS and CDR2 is YDEGEE. This CDR3 contains 13 residues. Trimming pared 0 bases from V and 8 bases from J, leaving 8 bases between. The DNA of the CDR3 is TGTGCCAGCAGCTTGGGTACGGTCGAAAAACTGTTTTTT. Translation: CASSLGTVEKLFF.

The gene calls are TRBV7-2 and TRBJ1-2; unclear D gene. Trimming took off 1 base at V and 2 bases at J, with 5 bases between the two ends. The CDR3 has 13 residues. CDR1 is SGHTA and CDR2 is FQGNSA in the germline V gene. CDR3 sequence (DNA): TGTGCCAGCAGCTTAGGGCAGAACTATGGCTACACCTTC. Its protein product is CASSLGQNYGYTF. Combining the CDR3 with reference TRBV7-2 and TRBJ1-2 gives the whole variable domain GAGVSQSPSNKVTEKGKDVELRCDPISGHTALYWYRQSLGQGLEFLIYFQGNSAPDKSGLPSDRFSAERTGGSVSTLTIQRTQQEDSAVYLCASSLGQNYGYTFGSGTRLTVV.

In nucleotides, the CDR3 is TGTGCCAGCAGTTTAAGAGGTCCAAACATTCAGTACTTC. Translation: CASSLRGPNIQYF. The chain is built from TRBV28 and TRBJ2-4; no clear D gene. The germline V and J ends were trimmed by 2 bases and 6 bases, with 8 bases remaining between them. The germline V gene has CDR1 MDHEN and CDR2 SYDVKM. The CDR3 spans 13 residues.

This chain uses TRBV5-1 with TRBJ2-3; D may be TRBD2 (7 bases). The germline V gene encodes CDR1 SGHRS and CDR2 YFSETQ. The CDR3 spans 15 residues. V was cut by 4 bases and J by 1 base, with 13 bases left in between. The CDR3 here is CASSRPGGGTDTQYF. The CDR3, as DNA: TGCGCCAGCAGCCGCCCGGGGGGCGGCACAGATACGCAGTATTTT.

The chain carries TRBV4-3 and TRBJ1-1; no definite D call. Germline loops: CDR1 LGHNA, CDR2 YSLEER. The CDR3 covers 14 residues. Trimming pared 3 bases from V and 0 bases from J, leaving 8 bases between. The CDR3 loop reads CASSQSVMNTEAFF. For the CDR3, the DNA is TGCGCCAGCAGCCAGTCAGTCATGAACACTGAAGCTTTCTTT.

The CDR3 coding sequence is TGCGCCAGCAGCTTGGGCAGGGCCCCTAGGTCTGATGGCTACACCTTC. Translating it yields CASSLGRAPRSDGYTF. The chain links TRBV5-1 to TRBJ1-2; possible D gene TRBD1, 5 bases. V lost 0 bases, J lost 6 bases, and 18 bases lay in between. There are 16 residues in the CDR3. Per germline, CDR1 SGHRS and CDR2 YFSETQ. The variable domain in full, completed from reference TRBV5-1 and TRBJ1-2, reads KAGVTQTPRYLIKTRGQQVTLSCSPISGHRSVSWYQQTPGQGLQFLFEYFSETQRNKGNFPGRFSGRQFSNSRSEMNVSTLELGDSALYLCASSLGRAPRSDGYTFGSGTRLTVV.

This chain links TRBV11-1 with TRBJ2-4, with TRBD1 identical over 7 bases. CDR3 length: 14 residues. Germline values: CDR1 SGHAT, CDR2 FQDESV (reference sequence). The V gene end was trimmed by 5 bases and the J gene end by 6 bases; junction bases not matched to a gene: 7. The CDR3 reads CASSEESGGNIQYF. The DNA for the CDR3 is TGTGCCAGCAGCGAGGAGTCAGGGGGAAACATTCAGTACTTC.

The chain combines TRBV6-5 with TRBJ1-1, with 10 bases fitting TRBD1. Unmatched junction bases numbered 4, after V lost 4 bases and J lost 2 bases. CDR1 MNHEY and CDR2 SVGAGI come from the germline V gene. CDR3 size: 15 residues. The chain's CDR3 is CASSSWDRGNTEAFF. Here the CDR3 DNA reads TGTGCCAGCAGTTCATGGGACAGGGGAAACACTGAAGCTTTCTTT.

V is TRBV7-2 and J is TRBJ1-2; TRBD1 matches 9 bases. Germline V gene data show CDR1 as SGHTA and CDR2 as FQGNSA. This CDR3 is 13 amino acids long. V lost 5 bases, J lost 4 bases, and 2 bases stayed unmatched. DNA for the CDR3: TGTGCCAGCAGCGCGGGACAGGGCTATGGCTACACCTTC. This gives the protein CASSAGQGYGYTF.

This chain joins TRBV4-3 and TRBJ1-2, with a tentative D call TRBD1 (5 bases). Per the germline V gene, CDR1 is LGHNA and CDR2 is YSLEER. Trimming pared 0 bases from V and 1 base from J, leaving 9 bases between. CDR3 length equals 15 residues. CDR3 amino acids: CASSQDKGVNYGYTF. The CDR3 nucleotides read TGCGCCAGCAGCCAAGATAAAGGGGTTAACTATGGCTACACCTTC.

Concerning this clone itself: At one end, the junction sequence differs from germline, possibly due to a read error. The rearrangement links TRBV28 to TRBJ1-1, with 7 bases that match TRBD1. This CDR3 has 13 amino acids. Germline values: CDR1 MDHEN, CDR2 SYDVKM. As DNA, the CDR3 is TGTGCCAGCAGTTCACAGGGGAACGCTGAAGCTTTCTTT. Translating it yields CASSSQGNAEAFF. Together with reference TRBV28 and TRBJ1-1, the CDR3 gives the full variable domain: DVKVTQSSRYLVKRTGEKVFLECVQDMDHENMFWYRQDPGLGLRLIYFSYDVKMKEKGDIPEGYSVSREKKERFSLILESASTNQTSMYLCASSSQGNAEAFFGQGTRLTVV.

The chain has TRBV7-9 and TRBJ1-4; D is perhaps TRBD1 (5 bases). V lost 2 bases and J lost 0, with 10 bases in between. Germline CDR1 SEHNR, CDR2 FQNEAQ (reference sequence). The length of the CDR3 is 16 residues. The CDR3 is CASSLQWGATNEKLFF. For the CDR3, the DNA is TGTGCCAGCAGCTTACAATGGGGGGCAACTAATGAAAAACTGTTTTTT.

There are a few counts of this clone. The rearrangement links TRBV9 to TRBJ2-3, with D tentatively TRBD1 (6 bases). CDR1 is SGDLS and CDR2 is YYNGEE in the germline V gene. The CDR3 is 15 residues long. The V end was cut by 2 bases, the J end by 3 bases, with 13 bases between. DNA for the CDR3: TGTGCCAGCAGCGTTTCTGGGGGCCGAACAGATACGCAGTATTTT. Its protein product is CASSVSGGRTDTQYF.